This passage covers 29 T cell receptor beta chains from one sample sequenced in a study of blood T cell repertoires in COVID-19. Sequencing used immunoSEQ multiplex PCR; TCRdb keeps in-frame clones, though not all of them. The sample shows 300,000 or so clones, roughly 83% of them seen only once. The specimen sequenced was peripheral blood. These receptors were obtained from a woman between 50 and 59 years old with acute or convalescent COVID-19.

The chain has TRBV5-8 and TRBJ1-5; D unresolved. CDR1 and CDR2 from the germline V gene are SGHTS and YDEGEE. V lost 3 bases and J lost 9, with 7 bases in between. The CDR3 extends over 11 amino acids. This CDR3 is CASSWQPPQHF. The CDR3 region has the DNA TGTGCCAGCAGCTGGCAACCGCCCCAGCATTTT.

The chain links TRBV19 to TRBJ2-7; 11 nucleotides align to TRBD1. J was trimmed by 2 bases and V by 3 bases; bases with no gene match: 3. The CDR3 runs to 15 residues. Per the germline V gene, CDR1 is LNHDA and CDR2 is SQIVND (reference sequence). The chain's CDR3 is CASSIGQGAAYEQYF. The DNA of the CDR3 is TGTGCCAGTAGTATTGGACAGGGGGCAGCCTACGAGCAGTACTTC. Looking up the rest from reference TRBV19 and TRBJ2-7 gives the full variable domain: DGGITQSPKYLFRKEGQNVTLSCEQNLNHDAMYWYRQDPGQGLRLIYYSQIVNDFQKGDIAEGYSVSREKKESFPLTVTSAQKNPTAFYLCASSIGQGAAYEQYFGPGTRLTVT.

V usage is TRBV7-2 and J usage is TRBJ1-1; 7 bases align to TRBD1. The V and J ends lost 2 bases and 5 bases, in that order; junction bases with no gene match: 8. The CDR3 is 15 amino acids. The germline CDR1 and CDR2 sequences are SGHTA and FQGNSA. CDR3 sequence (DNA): TGTGCCAGCAGCTTAAGTCCAGGGGGAAATACTGAAGCTTTCTTT. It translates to CASSLSPGGNTEAFF.

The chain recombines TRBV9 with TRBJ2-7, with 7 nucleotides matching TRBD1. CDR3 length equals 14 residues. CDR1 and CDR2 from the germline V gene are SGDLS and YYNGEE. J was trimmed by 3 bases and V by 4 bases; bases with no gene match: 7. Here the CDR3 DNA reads TGTGCCAGCAGCTTTGGACAGGAAGACTACGAGCAGTACTTC. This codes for CASSFGQEDYEQYF. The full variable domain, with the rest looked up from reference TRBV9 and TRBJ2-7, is DSGVTQTPKHLITATGQRVTLRCSPRSGDLSVYWYQQSLDQGLQFLIQYYNGEERAKGNILERFSAQQFPDLHSELNLSSLELGDSALYFCASSFGQEDYEQYFGPGTRLTVT.

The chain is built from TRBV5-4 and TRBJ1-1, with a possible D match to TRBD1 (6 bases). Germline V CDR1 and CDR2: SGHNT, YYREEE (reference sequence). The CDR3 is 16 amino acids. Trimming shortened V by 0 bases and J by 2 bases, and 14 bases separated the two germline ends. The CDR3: CASSLGQGPGNTEAFF. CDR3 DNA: TGTGCCAGCAGCTTGGGCCAGGGGCCTGGAAACACTGAAGCTTTCTTT.

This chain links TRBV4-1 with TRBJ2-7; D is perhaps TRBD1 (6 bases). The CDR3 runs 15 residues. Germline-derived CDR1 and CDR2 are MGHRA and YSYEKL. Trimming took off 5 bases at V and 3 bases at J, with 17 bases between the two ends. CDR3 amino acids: CASSLNRDQYYEQYF. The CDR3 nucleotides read TGCGCCAGCAGCTTAAACAGGGACCAATACTACGAGCAGTACTTC.

In nucleotides, the CDR3 is TGTGCCAGCACCAAGGACGGGGAGAACACTGAAGCTTTCTTT. It encodes CASTKDGENTEAFF. The chain has TRBV2 and TRBJ1-1; D call uncertain. The CDR3 extends over 14 amino acids. CDR1 and CDR2 from the germline V gene are SNHLY and FYNNEI. V lost 7 bases, J lost 1 base, and 13 bases lay in between.

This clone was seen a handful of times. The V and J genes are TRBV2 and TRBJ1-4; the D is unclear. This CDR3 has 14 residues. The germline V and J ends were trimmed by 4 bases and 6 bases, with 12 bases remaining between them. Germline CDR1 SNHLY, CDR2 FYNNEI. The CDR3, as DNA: TGTGCCAGCAGTGGGAACCGGGGAGATGAAAAACTGTTTTTT. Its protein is CASSGNRGDEKLFF.

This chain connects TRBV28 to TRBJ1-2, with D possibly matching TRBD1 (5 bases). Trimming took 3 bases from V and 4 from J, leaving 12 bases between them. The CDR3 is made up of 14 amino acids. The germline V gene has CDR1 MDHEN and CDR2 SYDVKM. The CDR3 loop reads CASSFRDSLYGYTF. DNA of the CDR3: TGTGCCAGCAGTTTCCGTGACAGCCTCTATGGCTACACCTTC.

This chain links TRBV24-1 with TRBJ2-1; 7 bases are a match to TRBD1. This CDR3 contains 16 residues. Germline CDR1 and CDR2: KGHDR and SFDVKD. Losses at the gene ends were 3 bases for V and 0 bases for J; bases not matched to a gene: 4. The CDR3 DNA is TGTGCCACCAGTGATCTGACAGGGAGCTCCTACAATGAGCAGTTCTTC. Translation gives CATSDLTGSSYNEQFF.

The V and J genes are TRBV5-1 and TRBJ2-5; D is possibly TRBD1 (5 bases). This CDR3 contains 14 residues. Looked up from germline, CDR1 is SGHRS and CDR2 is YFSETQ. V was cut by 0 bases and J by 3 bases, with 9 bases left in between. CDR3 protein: CASSLGGLKETQYF. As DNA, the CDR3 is TGCGCCAGCAGCTTGGGGGGCCTAAAAGAGACCCAGTACTTC.

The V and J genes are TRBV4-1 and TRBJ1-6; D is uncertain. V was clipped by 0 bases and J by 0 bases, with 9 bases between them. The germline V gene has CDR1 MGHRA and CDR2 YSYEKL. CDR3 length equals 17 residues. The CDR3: CASSQDFGSSYNSPLHF. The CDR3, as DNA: TGCGCCAGCAGCCAAGATTTTGGCAGCTCCTATAATTCACCCCTCCACTTT.

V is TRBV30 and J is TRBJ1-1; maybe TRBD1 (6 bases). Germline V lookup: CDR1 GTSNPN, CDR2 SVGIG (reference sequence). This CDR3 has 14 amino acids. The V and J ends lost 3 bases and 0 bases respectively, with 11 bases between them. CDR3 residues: CAWSGQQMNTEAFF. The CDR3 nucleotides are TGTGCCTGGAGCGGACAGCAAATGAACACTGAAGCTTTCTTT.

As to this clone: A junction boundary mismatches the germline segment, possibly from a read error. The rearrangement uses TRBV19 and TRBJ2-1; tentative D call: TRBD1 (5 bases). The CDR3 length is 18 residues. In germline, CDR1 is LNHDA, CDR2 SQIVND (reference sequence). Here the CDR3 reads CACRNIFRQTSSYNEQFF. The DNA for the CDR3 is TGTGCCTGTAGGAACATTTTTAGACAGACGAGCTCCTACAATGAGCAGTTCTTC. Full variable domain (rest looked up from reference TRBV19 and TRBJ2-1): DGGITQSPKYLFRKEGQNVTLSCEQNLNHDAMYWYRQDPGQGLRLIYYSQIVNDFQKGDIAEGYSVSREKKESFPLTVTSAQKNPTAFYLCACRNIFRQTSSYNEQFFGPGTRLTVL.

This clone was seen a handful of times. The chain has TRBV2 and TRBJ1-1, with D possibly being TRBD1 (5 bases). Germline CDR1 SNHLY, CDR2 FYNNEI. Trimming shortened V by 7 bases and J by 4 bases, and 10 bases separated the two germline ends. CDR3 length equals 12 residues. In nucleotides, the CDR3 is TGTGCCAGCAACCGGGGGATCACTGAAGCTTTCTTT. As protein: CASNRGITEAFF.

This CDR3 is CASSPREGGETQYF. As DNA, the CDR3 is TGTGCCAGCAGTCCGCGCGAGGGAGGAGAGACCCAGTACTTC. The chain employs TRBV5-4 and TRBJ2-5, with D perhaps TRBD2 (6 bases). This CDR3 has 14 residues. Trimming took 5 bases from V and 4 from J, leaving 15 bases between them. CDR1 and CDR2 from the germline V gene are SGHNT and YYREEE (reference sequence).

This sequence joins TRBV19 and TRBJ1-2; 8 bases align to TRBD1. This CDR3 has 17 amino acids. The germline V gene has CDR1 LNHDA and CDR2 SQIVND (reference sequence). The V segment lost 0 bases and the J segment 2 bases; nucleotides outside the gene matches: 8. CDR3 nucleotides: TGTGCCAGTAGTATAGATAGGACAGGGCGAAAGAACTATGGCTACACCTTC. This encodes CASSIDRTGRKNYGYTF.

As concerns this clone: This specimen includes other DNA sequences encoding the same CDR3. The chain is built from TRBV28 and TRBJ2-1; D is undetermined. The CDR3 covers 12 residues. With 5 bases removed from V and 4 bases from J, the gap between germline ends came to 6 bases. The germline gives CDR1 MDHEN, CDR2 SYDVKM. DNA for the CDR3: TGTGCCAGCAGTCTATCATACAATGAGCAGTTCTTC. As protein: CASSLSYNEQFF.

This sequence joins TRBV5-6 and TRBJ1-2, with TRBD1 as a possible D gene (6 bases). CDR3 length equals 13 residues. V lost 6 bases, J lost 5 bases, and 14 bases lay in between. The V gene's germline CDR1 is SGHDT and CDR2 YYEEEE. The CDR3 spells CASKQGRGYGYTF. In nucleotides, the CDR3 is TGTGCCAGCAAACAGGGAAGAGGTTATGGCTACACCTTC.

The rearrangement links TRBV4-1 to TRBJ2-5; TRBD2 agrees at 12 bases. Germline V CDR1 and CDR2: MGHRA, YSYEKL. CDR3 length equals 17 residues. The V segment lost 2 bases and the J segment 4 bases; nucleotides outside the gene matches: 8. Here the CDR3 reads CASSQPTSGSRRETQYF. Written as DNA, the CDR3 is TGCGCCAGCAGCCAACCGACTAGCGGGAGTCGGAGAGAGACCCAGTACTTC.

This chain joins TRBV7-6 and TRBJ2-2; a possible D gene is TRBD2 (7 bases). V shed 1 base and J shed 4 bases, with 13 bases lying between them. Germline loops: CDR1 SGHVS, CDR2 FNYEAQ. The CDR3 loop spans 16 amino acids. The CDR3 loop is CASSLEAGEGTGELFF. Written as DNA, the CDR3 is TGTGCCAGCAGCTTAGAGGCAGGGGAGGGCACCGGGGAGCTGTTTTTT.

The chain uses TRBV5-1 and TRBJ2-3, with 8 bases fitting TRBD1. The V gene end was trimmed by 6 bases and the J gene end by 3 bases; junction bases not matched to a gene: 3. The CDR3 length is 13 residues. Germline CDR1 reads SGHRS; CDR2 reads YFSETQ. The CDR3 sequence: CASKDRETDTQYF. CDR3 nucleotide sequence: TGCGCCAGCAAGGACAGGGAGACAGATACGCAGTATTTT.

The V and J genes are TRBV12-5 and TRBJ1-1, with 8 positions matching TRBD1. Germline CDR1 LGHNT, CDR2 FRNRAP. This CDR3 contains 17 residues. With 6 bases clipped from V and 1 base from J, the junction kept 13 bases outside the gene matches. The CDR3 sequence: CASGRRLGQGRNTEAFF. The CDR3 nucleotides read TGTGCTAGTGGACGGCGTTTAGGACAGGGAAGGAACACTGAAGCTTTCTTT.

CDR3 region: CASSRTTLWGDRGNTQYF. CDR3 in DNA: TGTGCCAGCTCACGCACCACTCTCTGGGGTGACAGGGGGAATACGCAGTATTTT. The genes are TRBV18 and TRBJ2-3; 9 positions match TRBD1. Germline CDR1 reads KGHSH; CDR2 reads LQKENI. The CDR3 is 18 residues long. The V and J ends lost 4 bases and 7 bases, in that order; junction bases with no gene match: 18.

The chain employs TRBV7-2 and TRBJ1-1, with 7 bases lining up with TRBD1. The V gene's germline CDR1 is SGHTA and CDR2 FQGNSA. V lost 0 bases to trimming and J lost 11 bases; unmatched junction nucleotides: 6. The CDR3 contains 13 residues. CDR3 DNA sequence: TGTGCCAGCAGCTTAGCCCGGGACAGTCAGGCTTTCTTT. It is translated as CASSLARDSQAFF.

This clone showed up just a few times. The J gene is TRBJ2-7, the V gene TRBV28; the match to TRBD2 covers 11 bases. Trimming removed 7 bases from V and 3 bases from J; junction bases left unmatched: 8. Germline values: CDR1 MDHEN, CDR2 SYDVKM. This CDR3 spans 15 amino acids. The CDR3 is CASTTTGTSGYEQYF. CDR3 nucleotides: TGTGCCAGCACCACCACCGGGACTAGCGGCTACGAGCAGTACTTC.

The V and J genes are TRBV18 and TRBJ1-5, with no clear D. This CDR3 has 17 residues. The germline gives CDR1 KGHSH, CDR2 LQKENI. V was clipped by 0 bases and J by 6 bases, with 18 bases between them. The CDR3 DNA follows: TGTGCCAGCTCACCACCCTCACTCTCAGGCCACCTTCAGCCCCAGCATTTT. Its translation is CASSPPSLSGHLQPQHF.

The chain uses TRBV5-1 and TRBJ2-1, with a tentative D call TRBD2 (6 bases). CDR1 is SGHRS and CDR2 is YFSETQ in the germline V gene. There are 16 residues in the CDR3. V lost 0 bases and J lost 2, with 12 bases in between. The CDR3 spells CASSLEWGLPYNEQFF. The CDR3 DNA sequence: TGCGCCAGCAGCTTGGAGTGGGGACTCCCCTACAATGAGCAGTTCTTC.

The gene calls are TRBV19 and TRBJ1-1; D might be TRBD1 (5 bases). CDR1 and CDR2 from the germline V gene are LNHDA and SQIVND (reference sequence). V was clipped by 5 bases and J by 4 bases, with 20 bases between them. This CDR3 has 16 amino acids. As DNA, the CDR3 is TGTGCCAGTAGTCCCCGTTGGGAAGGGGTGAGCACTGAAGCTTTCTTT. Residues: CASSPRWEGVSTEAFF.